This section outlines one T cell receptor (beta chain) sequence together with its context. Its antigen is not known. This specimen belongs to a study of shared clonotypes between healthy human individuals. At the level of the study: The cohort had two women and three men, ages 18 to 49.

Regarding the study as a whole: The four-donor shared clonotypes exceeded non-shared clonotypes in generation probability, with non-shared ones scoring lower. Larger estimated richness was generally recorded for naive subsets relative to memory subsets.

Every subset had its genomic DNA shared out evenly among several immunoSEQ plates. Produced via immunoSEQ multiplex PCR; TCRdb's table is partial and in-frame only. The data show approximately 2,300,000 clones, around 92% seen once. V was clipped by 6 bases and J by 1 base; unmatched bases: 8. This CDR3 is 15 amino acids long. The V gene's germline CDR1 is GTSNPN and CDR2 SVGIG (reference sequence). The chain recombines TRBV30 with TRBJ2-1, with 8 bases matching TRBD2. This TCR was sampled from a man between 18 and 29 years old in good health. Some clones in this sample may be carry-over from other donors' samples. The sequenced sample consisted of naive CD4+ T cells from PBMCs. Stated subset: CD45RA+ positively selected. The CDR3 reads CACRTGGGSYNEQFF. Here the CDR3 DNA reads TGTGCCTGTCGAACGGGCGGGGGGTCCTACAATGAGCAGTTCTTC. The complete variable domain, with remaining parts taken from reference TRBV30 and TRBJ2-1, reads SQTIHQWPATLVQPVGSPLSLECTVEGTSNPNLYWYRQAAGRGLQLLFYSVGIGQISSEVPQNLSASRPQDRQFILSSKKLLLSDSGFYLCACRTGGGSYNEQFFGPGTRLTVL.